This TCR beta chain was sequenced for a study of blood T cell repertoires in COVID-19. As for the study in general: The United States, Italy and Spain provided the acute and convalescent COVID-19 samples. The analysed material was cDNA or gDNA that came from T cells, B-cell-depleted T cells, or PBMCs.

Germline lookup yields CDR1 MNHEY and CDR2 SVGAGI. This CDR3 region has 15 residues. V lost 7 bases and J 5 bases, leaving 17 bases between the germline ends. Original processing methods: For nucleated cells, counts were estimated from reference gene primer amplification. Using immunoSEQ multiplex PCR, the repertoire was profiled, and TCRdb retains in-frame clones only, with some absent. V, J and clone size are taken as reported in that table, and D and trimming were inferred from the DNA itself. The data hold about 15,000 clones, with 86% observed a single time. This TCR was sampled from a human donor in a cohort sampled during active COVID-19. The specimen was peripheral blood. The rearrangement uses TRBV6-5 and TRBJ2-2; no clear D gene. The CDR3 bases are TGTGCCAGCACCTATCCCCGCCAGGCAACCGGGGAGCTGTTTTTT. Translation: CASTYPRQATGELFF.